Listed below are T cell receptor beta chains from one sample, sequenced in a study of blood T cell repertoires in COVID-19. Sequencing was performed with immunoSEQ multiplex PCR; in TCRdb, only in-frame clones are kept and a portion is missing. The sample shows about 300,000 clones, about 90% of them seen only once. The sequencing input was PBMCs or T cells enriched from blood (not recorded which). The source of these receptors is a young woman with acute COVID-19. Both conserved end residues are part of each CDR3. A D gene is named only where the DNA matches it firmly. Expanded clones get a size class; other rows say once, few or many, or leave the size out.

TRBV9,.,.,TRBJ1-2,TGTGCCAGCAGCGTAACAGGGACCTCGGGGGGCTACACCTTC,CASSVTGTSGGYTF
TRBV4-1,.,.,TRBJ1-2,TGCGCCAGCAGCCGCGAGCAGGGCGGCTACACCTTC,CASSREQGGYTF
TRBV5-1,.,.,TRBJ2-7,TGCGCCAGCAGCTTGACCAGGTGGGAGCAGTACTTC,CASSLTRWEQYF
TRBV4-2,.,once,TRBJ1-1,TGTGCCAGCGGCCAGAACGGGAGGAGTGAGGCTTTCTTT,CASGQNGRSEAFF
TRBV6-5,.,few,TRBJ1-1,TGTGCCAGCAGGTTCGGTCCGAACACTGAAGCTTTCTTT,CASRFGPNTEAFF
TRBV5-6,TRBD1,.,TRBJ1-5,TGTGCCAGCAGCATAGGACAGGGGACCGGCCAGCCCCAGCATTTT,CASSIGQGTGQPQHF
TRBV12-3/TRBV12-4,TRBD1,.,TRBJ1-2,TGTGCCAGCAGTTGGACAGGCTCTAATGGCTACACCTTC,CASSWTGSNGYTF
TRBV9,TRBD1,.,TRBJ2-7,TGTGCCAGCAGCCCCAGGGACAGGGGTACCTACGAGCAGTACTTC,CASSPRDRGTYEQYF
TRBV9,.,.,TRBJ1-3,TGTGCGTTGTCCAGGTTTTCCGGAAACACCATATATTTT,CALSRFSGNTIYF
TRBV6-2/TRBV6-3,.,.,TRBJ2-2,TGTGCCAGCAGTTACATTCTCGGAAGCGGGCTGACCCGGGGGACCGGGGAGCTGTTTTTT,CASSYILGSGLTRGTGELFF
TRBV2,.,.,TRBJ2-1,TGTGCCAGCCGAGCCTTCGATGAGCAGTTCTTC,CASRAFDEQFF
TRBV11-2,.,few,TRBJ2-5,TGTGCCAGCAGTCCGGGACTTGAAGAGACCCAGTACTTC,CASSPGLEETQYF
TRBV5-1,.,.,TRBJ1-1,TGCGCCAGCAGCTCCGGACAGAACACTGAAGCTTTCTTT,CASSSGQNTEAFF
TRBV19,.,.,TRBJ1-2,TGTGCCAGTAGGACAGGCGCAACCTATGGCTACACCTTC,CASRTGATYGYTF
TRBV6-5,.,.,TRBJ1-2,TGTGCCAGCAGTAGGACAGATAGCTATGGCTACACCTTC,CASSRTDSYGYTF
TRBV7-7,TRBD2,.,TRBJ2-1,TGTGCTAGCAGCGCCGGACTAGCGGATGACAATGAGCAGTTCTTC,CASSAGLADDNEQFF
TRBV5-4,.,.,TRBJ1-3,TGTGCCAGCAGGGAGGACCGGGGAAACACCATATATTTT,CASREDRGNTIYF
TRBV2,TRBD1,.,TRBJ2-5,TGTGCCAGCAGTGGGGGACAGGGAATGGAGACCCAGTACTTC,CASSGGQGMETQYF
TRBV10-1,.,.,TRBJ2-7,TGCGCCAGCAACCGACTTAGTATAGGGGCTCCAACCGAGCAGTACTTC,CASNRLSIGAPTEQYF
TRBV14,.,.,TRBJ1-2,TGTGCCAGCAGCCAAGTTTACAAAACTCCTCCCCAAGGAGGGTCTGGCTACACCTTC,CASSQVYKTPPQGGSGYTF
TRBV19,.,.,TRBJ2-7,TGTGCCAGTAGTCGCACGGGGGAAGGGGTCCACGAGCAGTACTTC,CASSRTGEGVHEQYF
TRBV9,TRBD2,.,TRBJ2-1,TGTGCCAGCAGCTTTATGGGTGGACTAGCGACTAATGAGCAGTTCTTC,CASSFMGGLATNEQFF
TRBV19,TRBD2,.,TRBJ2-2,TGTGCCAGTAGCCTTCTAGCGGGGTGGAACACCGGGGAGCTGTTTTTT,CASSLLAGWNTGELFF
TRBV15,.,.,TRBJ2-5,TGTGCCACCAGCAGAGATTTGTCCGGGGTAGGGACCCAGTACTTC,CATSRDLSGVGTQYF
TRBV7-9,TRBD2,.,TRBJ2-2,TGTGCCAGCAGCTCCGGACTAGCGGGACCCGGGGAGCTGTTTTTT,CASSSGLAGPGELFF
TRBV7-9,TRBD2,.,TRBJ2-1,TGTGCCAGCAGCCTCAAACTAGCGGGAGGCTTTAGCTCCTACAATGAGCAGTTCTTC,CASSLKLAGGFSSYNEQFF
TRBV5-1,.,.,TRBJ1-3,TGCGCCAGCAGCGCGGGACCTGGAGACACCATATATTTT,CASSAGPGDTIYF
TRBV2,TRBD1,.,TRBJ1-3,TGTGCCAGCGGAGGACAGGGGTATTCCGGAAACACCATATATTTT,CASGGQGYSGNTIYF
TRBV7-9,TRBD2,.,TRBJ2-2,TGTGCCAGCAGCCCCTCTGATGGGGGGGTAGGCACCGGGGAGCTGTTTTTT,CASSPSDGGVGTGELFF
TRBV30,.,many,TRBJ1-6,TGTGCCGGATCACGGGACTCCAATAATTCACCCCTCCACTTT,CAGSRDSNNSPLHF
TRBV11-2,TRBD2,.,TRBJ2-1,TGTGCCAGCAGCTTAACGGCGGGAGGGGTAACAAATGAGCAGTTCTTC,CASSLTAGGVTNEQFF
TRBV28,TRBD2,.,TRBJ2-3,TGTGCCAGCAGTCTCTCGACTAGCGGGAGCGCAGATACGCAGTATTTT,CASSLSTSGSADTQYF
TRBV7-6,TRBD1,.,TRBJ2-7,TGTGCCAGCAGCTCCGCCCAGGGGGATGGGATATACGAGCAGTACTTC,CASSSAQGDGIYEQYF
TRBV28,TRBD1,once,TRBJ1-2,TGTGCCAGCAGTATTTTCGGACAGGGGGCTGGCTACACCTTC,CASSIFGQGAGYTF